This TCR beta chain derives from a study of T cell repertoires in cytomegalovirus infection. Study as a whole: An indication of both CMV infection and matching HLA type came from public TCR beta signatures.

Findings of the study overall: HLA-C-restricted CMV-specific TCR beta clonotypes were dominant in the ex vivo response. Summed public TCR beta family frequency identified CMV carriers bearing the relevant HLA.

This CDR3 contains 15 residues. The V gene's germline CDR1 is DFQATT and CDR2 SNEGSKA (reference sequence). With V trimmed by 0 bases and J by 8 bases, 7 bases remained unmatched. One entry per CDR3 protein, called by TCRdb with MiXCR from the reads. The profile covers around 320,000 distinct CDR3 sequences, with over 7.5% appearing a single time and 4.3% taken by the ten largest. The table lists this clonotype with a few counts. The antigen is not known. The gene calls are TRBV20-1 and TRBJ1-2; 12 positions agree with TRBD1. This receptor was taken from a human donor in good health (CMV status not recorded). Some clones in this sample may be carry-over from other donors' samples. Sequencing was done on a sample of PBMCs. The DNA for the CDR3 is TGCAGTGCTAGAGATCGGGGACAGGGGGCTGGAGGCTACACCTTC. Protein: CSARDRGQGAGGYTF.